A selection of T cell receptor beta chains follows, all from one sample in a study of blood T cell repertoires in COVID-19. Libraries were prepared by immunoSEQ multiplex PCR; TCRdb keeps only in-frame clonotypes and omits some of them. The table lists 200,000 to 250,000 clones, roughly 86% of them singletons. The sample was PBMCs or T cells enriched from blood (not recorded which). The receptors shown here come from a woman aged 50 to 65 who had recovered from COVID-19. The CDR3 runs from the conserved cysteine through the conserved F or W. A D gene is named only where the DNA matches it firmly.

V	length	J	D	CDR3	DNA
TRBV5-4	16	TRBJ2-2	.	CASSSRGATNTGELFF	TGTGCCAGCAGCTCCAGGGGGGCGACGAACACCGGGGAGCTGTTTTTT
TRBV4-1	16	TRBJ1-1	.	CASSHQGRDKYTEAFF	TGCGCCAGCAGCCATCAGGGTAGGGATAAGTACACTGAAGCTTTCTTT
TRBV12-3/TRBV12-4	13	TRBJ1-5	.	CASSADSNQPQHF	TGTGCCAGCAGCGCGGACAGTAATCAGCCCCAGCATTTT
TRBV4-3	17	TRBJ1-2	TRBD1	CASSQFATGQGLHGYTF	TGCGCCAGCAGCCAATTTGCGACGGGACAGGGGTTACATGGCTACACCTTC
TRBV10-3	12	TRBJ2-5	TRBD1	CAVQGVKETQYF	TGTGCCGTACAGGGGGTGAAGGAGACCCAGTACTTC
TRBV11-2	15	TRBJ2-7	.	CASSGTVTRRYEQYF	TGTGCCAGCAGTGGAACCGTGACTAGGAGGTACGAGCAGTACTTC
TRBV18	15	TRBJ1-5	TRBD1	CASSSIQGGEQPQHF	TGTGCCAGCTCATCTATACAGGGGGGCGAACAGCCCCAGCATTTT
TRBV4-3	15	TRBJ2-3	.	CASSQDGGPDYTQYF	TGCGCCAGCAGCCAAGATGGAGGGCCCGACTATACGCAGTATTTT
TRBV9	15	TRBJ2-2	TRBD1	CASSVRDRGTGELFF	TGTGCCAGCAGCGTAAGGGACAGGGGTACCGGGGAGCTGTTTTTT
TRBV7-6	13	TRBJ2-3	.	CASSLARENTQYF	TGTGCCAGCAGCTTAGCAAGGGAGAATACGCAGTATTTT